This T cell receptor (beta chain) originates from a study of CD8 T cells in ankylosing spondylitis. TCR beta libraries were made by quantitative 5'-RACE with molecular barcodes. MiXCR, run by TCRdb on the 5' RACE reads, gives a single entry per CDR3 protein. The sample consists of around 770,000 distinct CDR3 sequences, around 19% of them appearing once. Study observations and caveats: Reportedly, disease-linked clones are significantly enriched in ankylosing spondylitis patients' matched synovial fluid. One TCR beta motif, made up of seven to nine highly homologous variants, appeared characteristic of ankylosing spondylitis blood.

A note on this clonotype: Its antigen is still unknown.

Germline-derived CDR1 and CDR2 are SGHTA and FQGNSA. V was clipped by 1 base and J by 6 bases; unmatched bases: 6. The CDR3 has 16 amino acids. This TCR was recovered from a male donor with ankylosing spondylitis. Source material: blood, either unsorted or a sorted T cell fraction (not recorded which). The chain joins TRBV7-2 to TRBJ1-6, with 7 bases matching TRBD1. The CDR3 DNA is TGTGCCAGCAGCTTAGATCCCGGGACAGCTAATTCACCCCTCCACTTT. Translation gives CASSLDPGTANSPLHF. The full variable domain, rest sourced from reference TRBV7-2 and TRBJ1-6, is GAGVSQSPSNKVTEKGKDVELRCDPISGHTALYWYRQSLGQGLEFLIYFQGNSAPDKSGLPSDRFSAERTGGSVSTLTIQRTQQEDSAVYLCASSLDPGTANSPLHFGNGTRLTVT.